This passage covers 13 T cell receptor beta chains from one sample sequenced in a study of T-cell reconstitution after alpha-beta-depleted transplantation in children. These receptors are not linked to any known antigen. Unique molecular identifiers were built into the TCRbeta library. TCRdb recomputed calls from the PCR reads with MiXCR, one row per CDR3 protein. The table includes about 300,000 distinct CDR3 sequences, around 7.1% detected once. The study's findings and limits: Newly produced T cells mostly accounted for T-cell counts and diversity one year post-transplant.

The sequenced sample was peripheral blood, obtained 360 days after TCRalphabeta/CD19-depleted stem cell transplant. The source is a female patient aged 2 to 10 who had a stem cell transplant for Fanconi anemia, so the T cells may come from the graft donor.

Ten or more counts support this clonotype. This chain's CDR3 is CASHLAGGETQYF. The CDR3 bases are TGTGCCAGCCATCTAGCGGGAGGAGAGACCCAGTACTTC. V gene TRBV28 combines with J gene TRBJ2-5, with 11 bases matching TRBD2. The V segment lost 8 bases and the J segment 4 bases; nucleotides outside the gene matches: 3. Germline-derived CDR1 and CDR2 are MDHEN and SYDVKM. The CDR3 contains 13 residues.

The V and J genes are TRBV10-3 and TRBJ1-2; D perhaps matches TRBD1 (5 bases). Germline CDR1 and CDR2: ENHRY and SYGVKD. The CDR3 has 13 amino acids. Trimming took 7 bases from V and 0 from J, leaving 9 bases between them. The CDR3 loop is CAITGRANYGYTF. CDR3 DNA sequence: TGTGCCATCACCGGCAGGGCTAACTATGGCTACACCTTC.

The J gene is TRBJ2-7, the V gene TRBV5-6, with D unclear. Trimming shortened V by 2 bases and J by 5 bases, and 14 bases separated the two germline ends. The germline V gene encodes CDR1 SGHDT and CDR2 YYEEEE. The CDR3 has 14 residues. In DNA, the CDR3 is TGTGCCAGCAGCTTCAAAGGCAGGATCCACGAGCAGTACGTC. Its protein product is CASSFKGRIHEQYV.

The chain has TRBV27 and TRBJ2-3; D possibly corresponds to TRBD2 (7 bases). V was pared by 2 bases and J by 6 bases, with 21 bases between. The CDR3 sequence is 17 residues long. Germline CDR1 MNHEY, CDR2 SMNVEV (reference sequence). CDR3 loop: CASSLGPAGALGDTQYF. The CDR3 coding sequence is TGTGCCAGCAGTTTAGGTCCCGCGGGGGCCCTCGGGGATACGCAGTATTTT.

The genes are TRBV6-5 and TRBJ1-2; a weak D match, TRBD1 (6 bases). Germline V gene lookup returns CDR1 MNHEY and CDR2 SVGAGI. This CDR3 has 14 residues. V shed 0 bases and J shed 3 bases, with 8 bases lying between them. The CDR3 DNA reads TGTGCCAGCAGTTACTCGGGGGGCGACTATGGCTACACCTTC. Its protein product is CASSYSGGDYGYTF.

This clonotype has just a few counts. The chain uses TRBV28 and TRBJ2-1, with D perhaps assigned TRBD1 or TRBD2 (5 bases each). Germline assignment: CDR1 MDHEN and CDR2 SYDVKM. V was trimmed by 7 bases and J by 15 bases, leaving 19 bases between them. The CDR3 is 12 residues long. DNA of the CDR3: TGTGCCAGCACCAAATCGGGACCTGGGCTGTTCTTC. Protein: CASTKSGPGLFF. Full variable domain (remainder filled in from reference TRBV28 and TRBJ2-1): DVKVTQSSRYLVKRTGEKVFLECVQDMDHENMFWYRQDPGLGLRLIYFSYDVKMKEKGDIPEGYSVSREKKERFSLILESASTNQTSMYLCASTKSGPGLFFGPGTRLTVL.

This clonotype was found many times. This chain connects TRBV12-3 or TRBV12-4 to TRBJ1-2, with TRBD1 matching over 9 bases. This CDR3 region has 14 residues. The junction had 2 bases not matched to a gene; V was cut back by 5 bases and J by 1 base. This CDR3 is CASSGGQGNYGYTF. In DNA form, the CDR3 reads TGTGCCAGCAGTGGGGGACAGGGTAACTATGGCTACACCTTC.

The CDR3 bases are TGCGCCAGCAGTGAAGGGGGACCCTACGAGCAGTACGTC. Its translation is CASSEGGPYEQYV. The gene calls are TRBV10-2 and TRBJ2-7; D possibly corresponds to TRBD1 (6 bases). CDR3 size: 13 residues. V was clipped by 3 bases and J by 2 bases, with 8 bases between them. From germline, CDR1 is WSHSY and CDR2 SAAADI.

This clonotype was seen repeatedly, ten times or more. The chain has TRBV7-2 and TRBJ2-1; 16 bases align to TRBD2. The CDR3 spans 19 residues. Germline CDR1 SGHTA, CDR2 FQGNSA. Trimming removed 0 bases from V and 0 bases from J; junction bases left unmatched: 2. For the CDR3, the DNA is TGTGCCAGCAGCTTAGCGGGGACTAGCGGGGGGGCCTCCTACAATGAGCAGTTCTTC. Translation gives CASSLAGTSGGASYNEQFF.

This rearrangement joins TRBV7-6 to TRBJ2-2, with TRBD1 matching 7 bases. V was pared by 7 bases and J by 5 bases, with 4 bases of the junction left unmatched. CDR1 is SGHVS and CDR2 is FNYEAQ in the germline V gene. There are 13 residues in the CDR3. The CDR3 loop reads CASITGVTGELFF. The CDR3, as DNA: TGTGCCAGCATTACAGGGGTGACCGGGGAGCTGTTTTTT. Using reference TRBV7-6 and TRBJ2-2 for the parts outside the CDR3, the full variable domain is GAGVSQSPRYKVTKRGQDVALRCDPISGHVSLYWYRQALGQGPEFLTYFNYEAQQDKSGLPNDRFSAERPEGSISTLTIQRTEQRDSAMYRCASITGVTGELFFGEGSRLTVL.

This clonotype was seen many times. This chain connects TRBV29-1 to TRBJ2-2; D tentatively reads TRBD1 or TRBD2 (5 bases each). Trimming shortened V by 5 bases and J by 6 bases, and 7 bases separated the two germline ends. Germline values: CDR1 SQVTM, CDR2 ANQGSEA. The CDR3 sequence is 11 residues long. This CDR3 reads CSVQGPGELFF. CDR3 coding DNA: TGCAGCGTTCAGGGACCCGGGGAGCTGTTTTTT.

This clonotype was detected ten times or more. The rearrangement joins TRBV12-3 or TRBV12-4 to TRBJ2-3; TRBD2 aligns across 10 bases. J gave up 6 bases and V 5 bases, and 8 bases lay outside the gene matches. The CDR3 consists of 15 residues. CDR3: CASSPSPTSGDTQYF. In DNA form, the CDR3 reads TGTGCCAGCAGTCCCTCACCGACTAGCGGGGATACGCAGTATTTT.

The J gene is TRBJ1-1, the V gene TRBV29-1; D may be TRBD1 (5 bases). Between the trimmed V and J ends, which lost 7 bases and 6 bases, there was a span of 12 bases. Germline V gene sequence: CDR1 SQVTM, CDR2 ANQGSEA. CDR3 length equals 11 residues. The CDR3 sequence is CSGGGTAEAFF. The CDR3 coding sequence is TGCAGCGGGGGGGGGACCGCTGAAGCTTTCTTT.